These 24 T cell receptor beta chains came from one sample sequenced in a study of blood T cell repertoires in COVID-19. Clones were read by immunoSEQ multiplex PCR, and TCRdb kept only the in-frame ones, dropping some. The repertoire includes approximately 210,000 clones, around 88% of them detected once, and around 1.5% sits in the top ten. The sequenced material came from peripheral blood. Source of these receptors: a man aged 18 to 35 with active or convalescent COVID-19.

The DNA for the CDR3 is TGTGCCAGCAGCTTAGGACAGGGGAGGGCCGGGGAGCTGTTTTTT. Translated, it gives CASSLGQGRAGELFF. The gene calls are TRBV7-2 and TRBJ2-2; a possible D gene is TRBD1 (8 bases). CDR1 SGHTA and CDR2 FQGNSA come from the germline V gene. The CDR3 has 15 residues. Trimming stripped 1 base from V and 6 bases from J, with 12 bases between.

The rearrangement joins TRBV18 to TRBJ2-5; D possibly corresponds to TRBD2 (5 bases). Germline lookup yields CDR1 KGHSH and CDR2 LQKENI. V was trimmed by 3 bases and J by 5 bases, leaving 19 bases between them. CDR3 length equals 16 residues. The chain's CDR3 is CASSPSLRAERETQYF. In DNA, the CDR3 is TGTGCCAGCTCACCCTCCTTGAGGGCGGAGCGGGAGACCCAGTACTTC. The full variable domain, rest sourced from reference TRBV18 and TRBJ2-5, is NAGVMQNPRHLVRRRGQEARLRCSPMKGHSHVYWYRQLPEEGLKFMVYLQKENIIDESGMPKERFSAEFPKEGPSILRIQQVVRGDSAAYFCASSPSLRAERETQYFGPGTRLLVL.

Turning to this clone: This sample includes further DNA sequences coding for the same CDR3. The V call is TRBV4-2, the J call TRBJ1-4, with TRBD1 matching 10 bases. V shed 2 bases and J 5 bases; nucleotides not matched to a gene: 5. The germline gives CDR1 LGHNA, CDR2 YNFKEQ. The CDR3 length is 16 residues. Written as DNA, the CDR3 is TGTGCCAGCAGCCAACCCAGGACAGGGGGAAATGAAAAACTGTTTTTT. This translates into CASSQPRTGGNEKLFF.

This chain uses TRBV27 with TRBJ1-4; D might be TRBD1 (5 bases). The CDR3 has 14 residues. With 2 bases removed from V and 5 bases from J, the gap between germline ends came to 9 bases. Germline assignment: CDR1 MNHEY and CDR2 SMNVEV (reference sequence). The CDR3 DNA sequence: TGTGCCAGCAGTTTAGGCAGGGTGAATGAAAAACTGTTTTTT. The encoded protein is CASSLGRVNEKLFF.

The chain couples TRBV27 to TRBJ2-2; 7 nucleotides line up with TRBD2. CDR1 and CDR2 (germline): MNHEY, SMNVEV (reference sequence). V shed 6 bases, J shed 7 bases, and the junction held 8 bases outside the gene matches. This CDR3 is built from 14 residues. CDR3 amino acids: CASSRDYDVGELFF. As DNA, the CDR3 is TGTGCCAGCAGCCGGGACTACGACGTCGGGGAGCTGTTTTTT.

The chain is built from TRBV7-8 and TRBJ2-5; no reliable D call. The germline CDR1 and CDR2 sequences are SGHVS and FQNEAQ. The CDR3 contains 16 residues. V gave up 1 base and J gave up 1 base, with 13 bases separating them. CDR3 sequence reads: CASSLDIAFTQETQYF. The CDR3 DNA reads TGTGCCAGCAGCTTAGACATCGCTTTCACCCAAGAGACCCAGTACTTC.

The CDR3 DNA follows: TGTGCCAGCAGTTTAACTAGCGGGAACACCGGGGAGCTGTTTTTT. Protein sequence: CASSLTSGNTGELFF. The chain links TRBV27 to TRBJ2-2; 8 bases line up with TRBD2. The V gene end was trimmed by 2 bases and the J gene end by 1 base; junction bases not matched to a gene: 0. Germline V gene sequence: CDR1 MNHEY, CDR2 SMNVEV (reference sequence). The CDR3 runs to 15 residues.

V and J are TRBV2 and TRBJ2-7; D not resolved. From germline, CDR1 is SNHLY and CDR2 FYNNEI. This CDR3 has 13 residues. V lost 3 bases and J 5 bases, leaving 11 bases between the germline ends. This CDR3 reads CASSDPDKDEQYF. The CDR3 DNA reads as TGTGCCAGCAGTGACCCCGACAAAGACGAGCAGTACTTC.

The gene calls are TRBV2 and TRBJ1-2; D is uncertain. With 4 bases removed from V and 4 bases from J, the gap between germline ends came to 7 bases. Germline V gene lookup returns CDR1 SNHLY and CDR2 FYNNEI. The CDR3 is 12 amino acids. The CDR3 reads CASSGRVYGYTF. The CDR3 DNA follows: TGTGCCAGCAGTGGACGGGTCTATGGCTACACCTTC.

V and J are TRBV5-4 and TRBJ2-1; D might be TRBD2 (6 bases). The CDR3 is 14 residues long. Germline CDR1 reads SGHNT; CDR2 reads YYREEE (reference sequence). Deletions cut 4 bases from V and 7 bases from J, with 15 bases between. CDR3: CASSGPGTQNEQFF. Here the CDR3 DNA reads TGTGCCAGCAGCGGGCCCGGGACTCAGAATGAGCAGTTCTTC.

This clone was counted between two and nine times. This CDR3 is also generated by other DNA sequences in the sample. CDR3 region: CASSDSTGGGDTQYF. CDR3 DNA: TGTGCCAGCAGTGACTCGACGGGAGGCGGAGATACGCAGTATTTT. The V gene is TRBV6-4, the J gene TRBJ2-3; 7 bases map to TRBD2. Trimming removed 0 bases from V and 5 bases from J; junction bases left unmatched: 5. The germline V gene has CDR1 MRHNA and CDR2 SNTAGT. The CDR3 consists of 15 residues.

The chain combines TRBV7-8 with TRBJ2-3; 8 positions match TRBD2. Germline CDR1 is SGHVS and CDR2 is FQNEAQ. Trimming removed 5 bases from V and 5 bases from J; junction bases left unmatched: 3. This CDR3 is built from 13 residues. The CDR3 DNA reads TGTGCCAGCAGCCCGGGACTAGTAGATACGCAGTATTTT. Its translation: CASSPGLVDTQYF.

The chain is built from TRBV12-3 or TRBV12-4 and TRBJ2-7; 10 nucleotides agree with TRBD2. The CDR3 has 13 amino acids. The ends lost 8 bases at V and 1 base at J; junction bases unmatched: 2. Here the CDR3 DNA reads TGTGCCAGCGCTAGCGGGAGTTCCTACGAGCAGTACTTC. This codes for CASASGSSYEQYF.

Here the CDR3 reads CASSLSSDTEAFF. The CDR3 nucleotides are TGTGCCAGCAGCCTTTCCTCGGACACTGAAGCTTTCTTT. The genes are TRBV5-4 and TRBJ1-1; D not certain. Germline V gene data show CDR1 as SGHNT and CDR2 as YYREEE (reference sequence). There are 13 residues in the CDR3. Trimming shortened V by 4 bases and J by 3 bases, and 10 bases separated the two germline ends. The variable domain in full, completed from reference TRBV5-4 and TRBJ1-1, reads ETGVTQSPTHLIKTRGQQVTLRCSSQSGHNTVSWYQQALGQGPQFIFQYYREEENGRGNFPPRFSGLQFPNYSSELNVNALELDDSALYLCASSLSSDTEAFFGQGTRLTVV.

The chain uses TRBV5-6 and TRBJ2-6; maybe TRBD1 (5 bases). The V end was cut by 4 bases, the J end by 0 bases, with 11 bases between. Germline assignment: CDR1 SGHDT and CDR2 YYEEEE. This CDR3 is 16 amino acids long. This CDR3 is CASSPDSYSGANVLTF. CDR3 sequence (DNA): TGTGCCAGCAGCCCTGACAGCTACTCTGGGGCCAACGTCCTGACTTTC.

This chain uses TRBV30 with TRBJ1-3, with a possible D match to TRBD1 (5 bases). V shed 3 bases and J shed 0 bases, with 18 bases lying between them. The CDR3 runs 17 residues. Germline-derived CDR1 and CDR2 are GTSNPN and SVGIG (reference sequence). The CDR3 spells CAWSGLKGFSSGNTIYF. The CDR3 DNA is TGTGCCTGGAGCGGGCTTAAGGGGTTTAGCTCTGGAAACACCATATATTTT. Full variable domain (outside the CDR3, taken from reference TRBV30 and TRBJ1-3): SQTIHQWPATLVQPVGSPLSLECTVEGTSNPNLYWYRQAAGRGLQLLFYSVGIGQISSEVPQNLSASRPQDRQFILSSKKLLLSDSGFYLCAWSGLKGFSSGNTIYFGEGSWLTVV.

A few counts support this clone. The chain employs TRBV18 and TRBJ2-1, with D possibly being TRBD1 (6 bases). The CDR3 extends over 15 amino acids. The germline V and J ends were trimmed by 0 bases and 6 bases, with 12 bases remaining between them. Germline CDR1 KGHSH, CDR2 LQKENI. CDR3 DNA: TGTGCCAGCTCACCACCGAGGACAGCCCCCAATGAGCAGTTCTTC. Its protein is CASSPPRTAPNEQFF.

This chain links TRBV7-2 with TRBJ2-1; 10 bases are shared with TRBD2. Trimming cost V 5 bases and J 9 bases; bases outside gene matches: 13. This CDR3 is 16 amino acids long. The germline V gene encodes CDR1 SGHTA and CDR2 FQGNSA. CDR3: CASSPVLAGLGGEQFF. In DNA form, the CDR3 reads TGTGCCAGCAGCCCCGTACTAGCGGGGCTTGGGGGTGAGCAGTTCTTC.

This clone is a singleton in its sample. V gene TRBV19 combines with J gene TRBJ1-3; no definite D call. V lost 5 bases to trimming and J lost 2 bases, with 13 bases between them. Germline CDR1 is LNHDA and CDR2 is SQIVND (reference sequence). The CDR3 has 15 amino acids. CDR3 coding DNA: TGTGCCAGTAGTGTATACCAAACTCCTGGAAACACCATATATTTT. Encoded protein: CASSVYQTPGNTIYF.

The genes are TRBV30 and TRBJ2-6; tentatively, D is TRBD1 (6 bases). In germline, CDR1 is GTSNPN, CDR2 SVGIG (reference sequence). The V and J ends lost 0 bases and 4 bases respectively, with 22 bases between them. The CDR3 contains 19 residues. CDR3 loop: CAWSVVPGTSLIGANVLTF. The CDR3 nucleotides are TGTGCCTGGAGTGTTGTTCCCGGGACAAGCTTGATAGGGGCCAACGTCCTGACTTTC.

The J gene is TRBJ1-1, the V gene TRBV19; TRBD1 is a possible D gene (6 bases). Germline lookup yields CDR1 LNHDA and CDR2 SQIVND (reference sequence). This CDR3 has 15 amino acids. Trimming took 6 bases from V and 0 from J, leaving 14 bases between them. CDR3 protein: CASRTYRVMNTEAFF. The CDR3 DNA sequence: TGTGCCAGTAGGACCTACAGGGTCATGAACACTGAAGCTTTCTTT.

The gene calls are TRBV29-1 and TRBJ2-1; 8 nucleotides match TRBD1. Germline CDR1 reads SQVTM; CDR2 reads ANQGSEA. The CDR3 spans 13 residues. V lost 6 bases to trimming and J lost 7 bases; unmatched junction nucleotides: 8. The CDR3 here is CSVARDRGNEQFF. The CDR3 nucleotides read TGCAGCGTAGCCAGAGACAGGGGAAATGAGCAGTTCTTC.

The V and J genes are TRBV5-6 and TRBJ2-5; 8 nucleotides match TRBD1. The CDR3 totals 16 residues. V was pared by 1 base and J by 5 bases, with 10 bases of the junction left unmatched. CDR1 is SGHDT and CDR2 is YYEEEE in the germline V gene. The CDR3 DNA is TGTGCCAGCAGCTTGATTGGGGCAGGGGGCCGGGAGACCCAGTACTTC. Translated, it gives CASSLIGAGGRETQYF. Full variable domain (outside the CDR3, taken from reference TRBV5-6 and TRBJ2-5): DAGVTQSPTHLIKTRGQQVTLRCSPKSGHDTVSWYQQALGQGPQFIFQYYEEEERQRGNFPDRFSGHQFPNYSSELNVNALLLGDSALYLCASSLIGAGGRETQYFGPGTRLLVL.

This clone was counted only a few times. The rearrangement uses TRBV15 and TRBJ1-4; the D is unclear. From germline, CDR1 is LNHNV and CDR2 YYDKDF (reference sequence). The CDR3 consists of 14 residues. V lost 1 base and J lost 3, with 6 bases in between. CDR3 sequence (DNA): TGTGCCACCAGCAGAGGCACAGCTAATGAAAAACTGTTTTTT. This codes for CATSRGTANEKLFF.